This T cell receptor (beta chain) was found in a study of T-cell reconstitution after alpha-beta-depleted transplantation in children. The V gene's germline CDR1 is DFQATT and CDR2 SNEGSKA (reference sequence). The V end was cut by 0 bases, the J end by 2 bases, with 8 bases between. CDR3 length equals 13 residues. This sample's TCRbeta library carried unique molecular identifier barcodes. TCRdb reprocessed the PCR reads with MiXCR, giving one entry per CDR3 protein. Among about 500,000 distinct CDR3 sequences listed, 32% were seen once. The genes are TRBV20-1 and TRBJ2-7; D not resolved. Sequences were derived from PBMCs from the stem cell graft donor, sampled from the stem cell graft. This clonotype was obtained from a human donor who donated a stem cell graft to a child with aplastic anemia. The CDR3 spells CSARDRAAYEQYF. CDR3 DNA sequence: TGCAGTGCTAGAGATCGTGCGGCCTACGAGCAGTACTTC.